The subject of this entry is one T cell receptor beta chain. This sample is drawn from a study of blood T cells in healthy people across ages. Using a J-beta primer mix together with a sample-barcoded 5' primer, a second PCR was run for roughly 7 to 12 cycles. TCRdb processed the 5' RACE reads anew with MiXCR; each CDR3 protein has one entry. The sample contains 800,000 to 950,000 distinct CDR3 sequences, almost 30% of which appear only once. The same data also contributed to another study, on T cells of mothers and their children. That source notes: The donors comprised five or six children and their three healthy Caucasian mothers.

The TCR sequence derives from a woman aged 40-49 years in good health. Sequenced material: blood.

The CDR3 DNA is TGCAGTGCTAGGGGAGGGACTAGCGGGGGCTACAATGAGCAGTTCTTC. Its translation: CSARGGTSGGYNEQFF. This chain uses TRBV20-1 with TRBJ2-1; 14 nucleotides align to TRBD2. Trimming cost V 3 bases and J 3 bases; bases outside gene matches: 4. The length of the CDR3 is 16 residues. Germline lookup yields CDR1 DFQATT and CDR2 SNEGSKA (reference sequence).